These 16 T cell receptor beta chains were all obtained from the same sample, sequenced in a study of STAT3 mutations in large granular lymphocyte leukemia. Study-wide results and limits: Every T-cell large granular lymphocyte leukemia patient had at least one immunodominant TCR beta clonotype.

Sequencing was performed with immunoSEQ multiplex PCR; in TCRdb, only in-frame clones are kept and a portion is missing. The table lists about 15,000 clones, 80% to 95% of them singletons, with roughly 8.7% in the top ten. No cognate antigen is known for these TCRs. Sequenced material: peripheral blood mononuclear cells. The receptors derive from a woman between 50 and 59 years old with T-cell large granular lymphocyte leukemia. Some clones in this sample may be carry-over from other donors' samples.

The rearrangement links TRBV7-9 to TRBJ1-2, with D perhaps matching TRBD1 (5 bases). There are 13 residues in the CDR3. V lost 7 bases to trimming and J lost 2 bases, with 11 bases between them. The V gene's germline CDR1 is SEHNR and CDR2 FQNEAQ (reference sequence). In nucleotides, the CDR3 is TGTGCCAGCACCGAGGGACGGAACTATGGCTACACCTTC. This encodes CASTEGRNYGYTF.

The chain employs TRBV6-5 and TRBJ2-6; D perhaps matches TRBD2 (6 bases). Trimming took off 4 bases at V and 0 bases at J, with 10 bases between the two ends. The germline gives CDR1 MNHEY, CDR2 SVGAGI. The CDR3 loop spans 16 amino acids. CDR3 residues: CASSFGTVSGANVLTF. The CDR3 nucleotides read TGTGCCAGCAGTTTTGGGACTGTCTCTGGGGCCAACGTCCTGACTTTC.

In its sample, this clone was seen a few times. The identical CDR3 is also encoded by other nucleotide sequences in the sample. The chain couples TRBV5-1 to TRBJ2-2; D is undetermined. The germline V gene has CDR1 SGHRS and CDR2 YFSETQ. Trimming removed 4 bases from V and 1 base from J, with 8 bases in between. There are 14 residues in the CDR3. In DNA form, the CDR3 reads TGCGCCAGCAGCCCCGACGGGAACACCGGGGAGCTGTTTTTT. It is translated as CASSPDGNTGELFF.

The chain carries TRBV27 and TRBJ1-1; the D is unclear. V was clipped by 6 bases and J by 1 base, with 15 bases between them. Germline CDR1 and CDR2: MNHEY and SMNVEV (reference sequence). This CDR3 comprises 15 residues. CDR3 coding DNA: TGTGCCAGCAGGGCCCAAGTCGACCCGAACACTGAAGCTTTCTTT. It specifies CASRAQVDPNTEAFF.

This chain joins TRBV5-1 and TRBJ2-1; 10 bases line up with TRBD2. CDR3 length: 17 amino acids. Per the germline V gene, CDR1 is SGHRS and CDR2 is YFSETQ. V gave up 0 bases and J gave up 1 base; unmatched junction bases: 4. CDR3 nucleotide sequence: TGCGCCAGCAGCTTGGGCTTTAGCGGGAGGTCCTACAATGAGCAGTTCTTC. This codes for CASSLGFSGRSYNEQFF.

V is TRBV23-1 and J is TRBJ1-1, with D possibly being TRBD1 (5 bases). TRBV23-1 is flagged as an ORF with uncertain function. Trimming stripped 6 bases from V and 4 bases from J, with 15 bases between. The CDR3 loop spans 14 amino acids. CDR3: CASSLWQGFTEAFF. Here the CDR3 DNA reads TGCGCCAGCAGCCTCTGGCAGGGATTCACTGAAGCTTTCTTT.

The chain carries TRBV18 and TRBJ1-1; tentative D call: TRBD1 (5 bases). Germline values: CDR1 KGHSH, CDR2 LQKENI. V shed 1 base and J shed 5 bases, with 11 bases lying between them. The CDR3 sequence is 14 residues long. The CDR3 DNA reads as TGTGCCAGCTCACCACGGGACGGGCGGACTGAAGCTTTCTTT. This codes for CASSPRDGRTEAFF.

This chain links TRBV28 with TRBJ2-5, with 7 bases identical to TRBD2. Germline loops: CDR1 MDHEN, CDR2 SYDVKM. The V segment lost 5 bases and the J segment 5 bases; nucleotides outside the gene matches: 8. CDR3 length: 14 amino acids. In DNA form, the CDR3 reads TGTGCCAGCAGTGCGACCAGCGGGATCGAGACCCAGTACTTC. Its protein is CASSATSGIETQYF.

The sample holds one count of this clone. This sequence joins TRBV7-9 and TRBJ2-2; the D gene could be TRBD1 or TRBD2 (5 bases each). CDR1 is SEHNR and CDR2 is FQNEAQ in the germline V gene (reference sequence). V lost 1 base, J lost 3 bases, and 18 bases lay in between. This CDR3 spans 18 amino acids. CDR3 sequence: CASSLGPGTLGDTGELFF. The CDR3 DNA reads as TGTGCCAGCAGCTTAGGGCCGGGGACCCTTGGGGACACCGGGGAGCTGTTTTTT.

This chain links TRBV29-1 with TRBJ1-1, with TRBD1 as a possible D gene (6 bases). V was cut by 6 bases and J by 11 bases, with 16 bases left in between. This CDR3 region has 11 residues. The germline gives CDR1 SQVTM, CDR2 ANQGSEA. Here the CDR3 DNA reads TGCAGCGTAGTATCAGGGGTTACCGCTTTCTTT. Its protein is CSVVSGVTAFF.

The V and J genes are TRBV28 and TRBJ1-2; D gene uncertain. In germline, CDR1 is MDHEN, CDR2 SYDVKM. This CDR3 region has 11 residues. With 4 bases removed from V and 4 bases from J, the gap between germline ends came to 4 bases. In DNA, the CDR3 is TGTGCCAGCAGTTCTTTCTATGGCTACACCTTC. Protein: CASSSFYGYTF.

The V call is TRBV14, the J call TRBJ1-4; the D gene is possibly TRBD1 (6 bases). This CDR3 has 16 amino acids. V was trimmed by 1 base and J by 4 bases, leaving 13 bases between them. Germline loops: CDR1 SGHDN, CDR2 FVKESK. The CDR3 spells CASSQGYRAHNEKLFF. CDR3 coding DNA: TGTGCCAGCAGCCAAGGGTACAGGGCACATAATGAAAAACTGTTTTTT. Based on the CDR3 plus reference TRBV14 and TRBJ1-4, the full variable domain is EAGVTQFPSHSVIEKGQTVTLRCDPISGHDNLYWYRRVMGKEIKFLLHFVKESKQDESGMPNNRFLAERTGGTYSTLKVQPAELEDSGVYFCASSQGYRAHNEKLFFGSGTQLSVL.

This chain joins TRBV9 and TRBJ2-7; the match to TRBD2 covers 13 bases. The CDR3 extends over 14 amino acids. Germline lookup yields CDR1 SGDLS and CDR2 YYNGEE. V lost 7 bases, J lost 6 bases, and 7 bases stayed unmatched. CDR3 bases: TGTGCCAGCGGAGGACTAGCGGGAGAACTCGAGCAGTACTTC. It translates to CASGGLAGELEQYF.

This clone was seen only once. This chain links TRBV5-1 with TRBJ1-4, with 7 bases identical to TRBD1. The CDR3 is 15 amino acids. Germline V gene lookup returns CDR1 SGHRS and CDR2 YFSETQ. J lost 0 bases, V lost 5 bases, and 4 bases had no gene match. CDR3 sequence (DNA): TGCGCCAGCAGGTCGACAGGGACAACTAATGAAAAACTGTTTTTT. Amino acids: CASRSTGTTNEKLFF.

The rearrangement joins TRBV5-1 to TRBJ2-3; D may be TRBD2 (6 bases). V gave up 2 bases and J gave up 3 bases, with 13 bases separating them. The CDR3 consists of 15 residues. The V gene's germline CDR1 is SGHRS and CDR2 YFSETQ. CDR3 amino acids: CASSFRGLITDTQYF. In nucleotides, the CDR3 is TGCGCCAGCAGCTTTAGGGGACTCATAACAGATACGCAGTATTTT.

J is TRBJ2-7 and V is TRBV5-1, with D possibly matching TRBD2 (6 bases). The V end lost 2 bases, the J end lost 13 bases, and 25 bases lay between the germline ends. CDR1 is SGHRS, CDR2 YFSETQ, per germline. The CDR3 covers 15 residues. CDR3 loop: CASSLGSNFGEDHYF. The CDR3 bases are TGCGCCAGCAGCTTAGGAAGCAACTTTGGGGAGGACCACTACTTC.